This T cell receptor (beta chain) was sequenced in a study of regulatory T cells in long-lasting Graves disease. Only a few counts were recorded for this clonotype. Relying on iRepertoire HTBI primers and Arm-PCR of CDR3 regions, the team built TCR beta libraries. In the authors' workflow: Detected in the samples were around 62 TRBV and about 15 TRBJ segments. One entry per CDR3 protein results from TCRdb running MiXCR on the multiplex PCR reads. The V and J calls and clone size come from TCRdb's table, not from the authors' own analysis. Of 350,000 to 450,000 distinct CDR3 sequences detected, about 15% appear once; the ten largest clones hold about 8.2%. The time point was: newly diagnosed GD, antithyroid drugs for less than 3 months. TCR sequences were obtained from RNA taken from PBMCs. The CDR3 runs to 13 residues. Germline V lookup: CDR1 SQVTM, CDR2 ANQGSEA. The V end lost 2 bases, the J end lost 2 bases, and 7 bases lay between the germline ends.

The same data also went into a second study, on T cells in Graves' hyperthyroidism and ophthalmopathy.

This sequence originates from a woman aged 35 to 49 with Graves disease. This sample comprised peripheral blood mononuclear cells (PBMCs), obtained at new diagnosis, from a patient treated with antithyroid drugs. The chain couples TRBV29-1 to TRBJ1-5; D is perhaps TRBD1 (5 bases). Written as DNA, the CDR3 is TGCAGCGTTGAATTAGGGGGCAATCAGCCCCAGCATTTT. It specifies CSVELGGNQPQHF.